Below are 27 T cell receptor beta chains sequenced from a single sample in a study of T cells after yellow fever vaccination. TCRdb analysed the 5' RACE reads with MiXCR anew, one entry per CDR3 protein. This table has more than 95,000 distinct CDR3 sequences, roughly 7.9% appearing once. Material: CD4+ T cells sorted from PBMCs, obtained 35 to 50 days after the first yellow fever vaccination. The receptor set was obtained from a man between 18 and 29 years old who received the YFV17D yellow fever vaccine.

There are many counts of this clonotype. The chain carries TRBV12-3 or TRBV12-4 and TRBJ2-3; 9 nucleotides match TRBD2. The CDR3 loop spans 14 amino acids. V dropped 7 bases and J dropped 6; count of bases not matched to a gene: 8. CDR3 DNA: TGTGCCAGCACCTTTAGCGGGGGCCTCGATACGCAGTATTTT. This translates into CASTFSGGLDTQYF.

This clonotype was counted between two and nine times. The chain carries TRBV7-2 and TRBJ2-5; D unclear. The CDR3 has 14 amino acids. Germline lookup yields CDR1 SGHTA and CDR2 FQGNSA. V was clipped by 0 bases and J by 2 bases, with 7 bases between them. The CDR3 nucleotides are TGTGCCAGCAGCTTAGCGTCCGTGCAAGAGACCCAGTACTTC. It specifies CASSLASVQETQYF.

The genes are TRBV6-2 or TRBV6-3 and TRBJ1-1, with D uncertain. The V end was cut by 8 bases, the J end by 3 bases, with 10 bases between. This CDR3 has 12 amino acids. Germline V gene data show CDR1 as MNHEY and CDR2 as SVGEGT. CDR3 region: CASGKWDTEAFF. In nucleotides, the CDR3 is TGTGCCAGCGGAAAATGGGACACTGAAGCTTTCTTT.

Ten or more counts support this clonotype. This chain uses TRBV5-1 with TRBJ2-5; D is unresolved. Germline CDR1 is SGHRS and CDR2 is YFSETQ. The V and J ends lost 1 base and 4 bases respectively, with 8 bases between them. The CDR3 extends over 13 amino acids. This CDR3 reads CASSLSERETQYF. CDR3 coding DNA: TGCGCCAGCAGCTTGTCCGAGAGAGAGACCCAGTACTTC.

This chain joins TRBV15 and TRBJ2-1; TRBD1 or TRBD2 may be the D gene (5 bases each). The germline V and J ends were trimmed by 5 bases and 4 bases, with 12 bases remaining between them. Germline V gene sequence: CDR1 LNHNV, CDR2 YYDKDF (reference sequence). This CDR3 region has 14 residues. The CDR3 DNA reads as TGTGCCACCAGCGGGGGTCAGAGATACAATGAGCAGTTCTTC. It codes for CATSGGQRYNEQFF.

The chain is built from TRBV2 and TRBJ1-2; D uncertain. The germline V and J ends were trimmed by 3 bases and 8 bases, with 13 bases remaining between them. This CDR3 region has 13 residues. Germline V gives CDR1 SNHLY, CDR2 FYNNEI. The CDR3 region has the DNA TGTGCCAGCAGTGACAGACTCAGGAGCGGCTACACCTTC. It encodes CASSDRLRSGYTF.

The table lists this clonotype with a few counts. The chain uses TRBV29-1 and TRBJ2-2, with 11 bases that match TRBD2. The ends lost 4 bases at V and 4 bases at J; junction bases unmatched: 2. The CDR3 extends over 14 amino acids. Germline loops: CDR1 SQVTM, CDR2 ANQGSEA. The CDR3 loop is CSVVTSGGTGELFF. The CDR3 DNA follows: TGCAGCGTTGTCACTAGCGGGGGCACCGGGGAGCTGTTTTTT.

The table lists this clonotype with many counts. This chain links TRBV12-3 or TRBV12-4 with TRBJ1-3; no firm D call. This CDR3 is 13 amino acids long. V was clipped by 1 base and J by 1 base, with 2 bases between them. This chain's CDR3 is CASSLGSGNTIYF. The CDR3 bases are TGTGCCAGCAGTTTAGGTTCTGGAAACACCATATATTTT.

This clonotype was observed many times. CDR3 in amino acids: CSARGETQYF. In nucleotides, the CDR3 is TGCAGTGCTAGGGGGGAGACCCAGTACTTC. The chain recombines TRBV20-1 with TRBJ2-5; D unclear. Germline V CDR1 and CDR2: DFQATT, SNEGSKA (reference sequence). V dropped 3 bases and J dropped 5 bases, with 4 bases sitting between them. The CDR3 spans 10 residues.

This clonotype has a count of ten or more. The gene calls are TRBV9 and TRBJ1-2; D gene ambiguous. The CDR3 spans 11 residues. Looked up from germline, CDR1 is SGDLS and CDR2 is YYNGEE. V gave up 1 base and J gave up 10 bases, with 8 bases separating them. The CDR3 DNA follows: TGTGCCAGCAGCGTAATGGGATTCTACACCTTC. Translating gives CASSVMGFYTF.

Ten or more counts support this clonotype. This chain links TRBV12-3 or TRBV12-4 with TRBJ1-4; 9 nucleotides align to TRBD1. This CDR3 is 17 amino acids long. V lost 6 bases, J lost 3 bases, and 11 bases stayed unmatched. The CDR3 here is CASSPGQGTRANEKLFF. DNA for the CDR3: TGTGCCAGCAGCCCCGGACAGGGGACACGGGCTAATGAAAAACTGTTTTTT.

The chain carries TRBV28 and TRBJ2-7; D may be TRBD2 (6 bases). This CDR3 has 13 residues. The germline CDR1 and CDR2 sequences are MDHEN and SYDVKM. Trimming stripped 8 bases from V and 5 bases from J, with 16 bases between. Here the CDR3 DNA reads TGTGCCAGCCAACACCCTCGGGGGAACGAGCAGTACGTC. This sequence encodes CASQHPRGNEQYV.

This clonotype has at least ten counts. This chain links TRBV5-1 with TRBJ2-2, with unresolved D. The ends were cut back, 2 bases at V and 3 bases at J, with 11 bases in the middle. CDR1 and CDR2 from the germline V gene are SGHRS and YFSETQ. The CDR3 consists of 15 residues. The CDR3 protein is CASSFRPADTGELFF. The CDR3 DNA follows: TGCGCCAGCAGCTTTCGCCCGGCGGACACCGGGGAGCTGTTTTTT.

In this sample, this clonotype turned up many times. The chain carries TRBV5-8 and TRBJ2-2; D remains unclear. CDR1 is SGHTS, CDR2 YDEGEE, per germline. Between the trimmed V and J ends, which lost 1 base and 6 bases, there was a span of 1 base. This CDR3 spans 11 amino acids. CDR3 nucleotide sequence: TGTGCCAGCAGCTTGCCCGGGGAGCTGTTTTTT. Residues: CASSLPGELFF.

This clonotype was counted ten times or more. CDR3 region: CASTRSSNTGELFF. Written as DNA, the CDR3 is TGTGCCAGCACCCGAAGCTCGAACACCGGGGAGCTGTTTTTT. The chain links TRBV7-3 to TRBJ2-2; D gene uncertain. The CDR3 consists of 14 residues. Germline V lookup: CDR1 SGHTA, CDR2 FQGTGA. The V and J ends lost 7 bases and 0 bases respectively, with 9 bases between them.

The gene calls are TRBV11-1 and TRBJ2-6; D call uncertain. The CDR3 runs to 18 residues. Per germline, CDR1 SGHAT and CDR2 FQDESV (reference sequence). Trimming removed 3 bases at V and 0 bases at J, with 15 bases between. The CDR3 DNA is TGTGCCAGCAGCTTCGAAGGAAAGGCCCTCTCTGGGGCCAACGTCCTGACTTTC. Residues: CASSFEGKALSGANVLTF.

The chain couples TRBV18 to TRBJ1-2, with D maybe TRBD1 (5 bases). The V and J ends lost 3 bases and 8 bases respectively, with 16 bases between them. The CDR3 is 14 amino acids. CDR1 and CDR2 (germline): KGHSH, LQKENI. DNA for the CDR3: TGTGCCAGCTCACCCCGGGCGGGGGATCCCGGCTACACCTTC. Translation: CASSPRAGDPGYTF.

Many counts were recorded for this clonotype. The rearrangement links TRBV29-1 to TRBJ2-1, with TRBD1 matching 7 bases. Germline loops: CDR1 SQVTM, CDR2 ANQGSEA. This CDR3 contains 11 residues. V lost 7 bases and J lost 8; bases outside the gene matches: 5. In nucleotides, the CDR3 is TGCAGCGCCCTAACAGGGGATGAGCAGTTCTTC. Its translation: CSALTGDEQFF.

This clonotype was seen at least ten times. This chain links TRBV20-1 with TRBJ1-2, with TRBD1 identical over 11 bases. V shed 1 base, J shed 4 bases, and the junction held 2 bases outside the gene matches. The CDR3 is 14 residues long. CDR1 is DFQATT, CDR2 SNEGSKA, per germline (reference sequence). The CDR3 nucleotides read TGCAGTGCTAGAGGGGACAGGGGGACCTATGGCTACACCTTC. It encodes CSARGDRGTYGYTF.

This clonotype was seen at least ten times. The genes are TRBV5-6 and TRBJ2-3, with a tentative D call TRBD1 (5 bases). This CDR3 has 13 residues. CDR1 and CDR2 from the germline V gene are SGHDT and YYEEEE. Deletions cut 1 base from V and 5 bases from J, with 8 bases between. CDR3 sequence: CASSLKGVDTQYF. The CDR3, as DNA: TGTGCCAGCAGCTTGAAAGGGGTAGATACGCAGTATTTT. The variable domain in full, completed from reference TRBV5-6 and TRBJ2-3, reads DAGVTQSPTHLIKTRGQQVTLRCSPKSGHDTVSWYQQALGQGPQFIFQYYEEEERQRGNFPDRFSGHQFPNYSSELNVNALLLGDSALYLCASSLKGVDTQYFGPGTRLTVL.

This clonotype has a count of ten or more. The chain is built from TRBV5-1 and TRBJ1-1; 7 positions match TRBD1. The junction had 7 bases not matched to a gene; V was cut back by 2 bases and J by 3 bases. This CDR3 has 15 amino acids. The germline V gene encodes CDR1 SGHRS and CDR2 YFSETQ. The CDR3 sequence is CASSFYEGAYTEAFF. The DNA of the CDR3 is TGCGCCAGCAGCTTTTACGAGGGGGCGTACACTGAAGCTTTCTTT.

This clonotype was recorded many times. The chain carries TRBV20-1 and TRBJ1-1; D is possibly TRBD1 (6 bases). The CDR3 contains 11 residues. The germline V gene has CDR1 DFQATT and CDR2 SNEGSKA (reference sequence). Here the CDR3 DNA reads TGCAGAGGGCAGGGGCGGACTGAAGCTTTCTTT. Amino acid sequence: CRGQGRTEAFF.

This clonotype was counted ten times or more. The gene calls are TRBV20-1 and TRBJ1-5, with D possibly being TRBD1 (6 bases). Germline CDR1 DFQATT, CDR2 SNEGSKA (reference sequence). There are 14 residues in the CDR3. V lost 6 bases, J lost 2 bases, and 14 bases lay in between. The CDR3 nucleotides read TGCAGTGCCACCGGGGGCGCGGGCAATCAGCCCCAGCATTTT. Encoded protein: CSATGGAGNQPQHF.

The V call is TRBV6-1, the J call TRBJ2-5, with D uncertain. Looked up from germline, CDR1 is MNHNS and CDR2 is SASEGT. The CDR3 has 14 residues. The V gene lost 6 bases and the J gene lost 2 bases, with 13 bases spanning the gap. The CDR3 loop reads CASSLTEQQETQYF. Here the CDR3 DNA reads TGTGCCAGCAGCCTGACGGAGCAACAAGAGACCCAGTACTTC.

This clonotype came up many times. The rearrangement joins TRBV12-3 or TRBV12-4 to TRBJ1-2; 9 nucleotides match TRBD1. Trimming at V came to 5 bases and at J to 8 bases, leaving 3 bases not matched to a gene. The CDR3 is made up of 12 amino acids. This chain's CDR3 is CASSGQGLGYTF. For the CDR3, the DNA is TGTGCCAGCAGTGGACAGGGGCTGGGCTACACCTTC.

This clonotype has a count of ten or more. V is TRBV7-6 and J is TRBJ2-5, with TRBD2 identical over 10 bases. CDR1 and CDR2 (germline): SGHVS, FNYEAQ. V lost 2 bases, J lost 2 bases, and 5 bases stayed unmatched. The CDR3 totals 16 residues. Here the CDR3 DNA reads TGTGCCAGCAGCTTAACATCAGCGGGGGGGCAAGAGACCCAGTACTTC. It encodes CASSLTSAGGQETQYF.

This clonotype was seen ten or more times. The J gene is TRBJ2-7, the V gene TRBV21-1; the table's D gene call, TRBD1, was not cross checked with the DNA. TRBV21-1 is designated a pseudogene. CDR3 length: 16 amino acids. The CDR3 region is CASSKVAGTGVFEQYV. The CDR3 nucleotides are TGTGCCAGCAGCAAAGTAGCTGGGACAGGGGTATTCGAGCAGTACGTC.